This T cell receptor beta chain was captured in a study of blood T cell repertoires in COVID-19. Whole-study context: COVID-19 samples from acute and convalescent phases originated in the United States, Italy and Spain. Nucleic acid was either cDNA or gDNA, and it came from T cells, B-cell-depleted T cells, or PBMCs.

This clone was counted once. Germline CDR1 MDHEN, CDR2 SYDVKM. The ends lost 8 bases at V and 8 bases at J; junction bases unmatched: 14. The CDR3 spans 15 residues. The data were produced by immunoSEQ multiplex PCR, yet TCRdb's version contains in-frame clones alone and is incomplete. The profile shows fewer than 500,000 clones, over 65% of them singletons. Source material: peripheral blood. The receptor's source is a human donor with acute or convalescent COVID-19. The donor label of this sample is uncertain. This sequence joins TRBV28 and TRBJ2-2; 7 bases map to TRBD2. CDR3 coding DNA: TGTGCCAGCCTGCAGCCGTCGGCGGGAGCAGGGGAGCTGTTTTTT. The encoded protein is CASLQPSAGAGELFF.